This T cell receptor beta chain was retrieved from a study of T cells in Graves' hyperthyroidism and ophthalmopathy. Study-level findings and limits: In blood, most of the thyroid clonotypes expanded above 0.001 were also present.

Researchers amplified the TCR beta CDR3 regions from RNA transcripts. The HTBI primer set was used in a first-round RT-PCR of the TCR CDR3. TCRdb processed the multiplex PCR reads anew with MiXCR; each CDR3 protein has one entry. The data hold 400,000 to 500,000 distinct CDR3 sequences, with roughly 13% observed a single time. CDR3 length: 10 amino acids. The V gene's germline CDR1 is SEHNR and CDR2 FQNEAQ (reference sequence). This clonotype has ten or more counts. Its target is not known. If no ophthalmopathy progression occurred within 18 months, Graves' hyperthyroidism was stable. Thyroid ultrasound, orbital computed tomography, clinical symptoms, and serum thyroxine and TRAb underpinned diagnoses.

This chain links TRBV7-9 with TRBJ2-7; D gene ambiguous. The TCR comes from a woman aged 18-29 years with Graves' hyperthyroidism. The sequencing input was blood. The chain's CDR3 is CAPVRYEQYF. CDR3 nucleotide sequence: TGTGCTCCGGTGCGGTACGAGCAGTACTTC.